A selection of T cell receptor beta chains follows, all from one sample in a study of PD-1 blockade in classical Hodgkin lymphoma. Sequencing used immunoSEQ multiplex PCR; TCRdb keeps in-frame clones, though not all of them. The sample has about 15,000 clones; 80% to 90% are singletons. The sample consisted of peripheral blood mononuclear cells (PBMCs), taken before the second cycle of nivolumab. The receptor set was obtained from a human donor with classical Hodgkin lymphoma. The CDR3 runs from the conserved cysteine through the conserved F or W. The order of the fields is J gene, V gene, CDR3 protein.

TRBJ2-2 TRBV7-2 CASSSGQGPTGELFF
TRBJ1-6 TRBV10-3 CAISAKGQGAVSPLHF
TRBJ1-1 TRBV6-5 CASSGLWSGNTEAFF
TRBJ1-4 TRBV2 CASWDSPTNEKLFF
TRBJ2-5 TRBV15 CATSRDNPGTQETQYF
TRBJ2-1 TRBV7-6 CASSQSSYNEQFF
TRBJ1-1 TRBV7-3 CASSLEANTEAFF
TRBJ2-5 TRBV18 CASSPGLAPEETQYF
TRBJ1-4 TRBV27 CASSLGSSRKLFF
TRBJ2-1 TRBV19 CASSTSGGPYNEQFF
TRBJ1-1 TRBV2 CASIEQGADTEAFF
TRBJ2-1 TRBV7-8 CASSPDRGRYNEQFF
TRBJ1-3 TRBV6-5 CASSYDPFSGNTIYF
TRBJ1-4 TRBV19 CASSIERSSSTNEKLFF
TRBJ2-2 TRBV5-5 CASSSQTGLNTGELFF
TRBJ1-1 TRBV2 CARDGGSSNTEAFF
TRBJ1-5 TRBV6-6 CASLRGANTQPQHF
TRBJ2-7 TRBV6-5 CASSPGQGSYEQYF
TRBJ1-5 TRBV7-2 CASSLARGDQPQHF
TRBJ1-2 TRBV27 CASSGAGTGGGYTF
TRBJ2-5 TRBV7-2 CASSFGGFRETQYF
TRBJ1-5 TRBV4-1 CASSQGWTMNQPQHF
TRBJ1-2 TRBV2 CASIGRDRDYGYTF
TRBJ1-2 TRBV10-3 CAISEGKGANYGYTF
TRBJ1-6 TRBV7-3 CASSKGSSYNSPLHF
TRBJ2-5 TRBV21-1 CASSKSHVGRETQYF
TRBJ1-1 TRBV27 CASSPSRVTEAFF
TRBJ2-2 TRBV7-2 CASSSGTRAGELFF
TRBJ2-7 TRBV10-3 CAISARDGALYEQYF
TRBJ1-1 TRBV5-1 CASSLSSRISYEAFF
TRBJ2-7 TRBV18 CASSPRDSYEQYF
TRBJ2-7 TRBV6-5 CASSYSGDKLYEQYF
TRBJ1-3 TRBV4-1 CASSQEAGGGNTIYF
TRBJ1-2 TRBV27 CASSLKGSANYGYTF
TRBJ1-1 TRBV4-3 CASSQDGQTNTEAFF
TRBJ2-1 TRBV13 CASSGAGNYNEQFF
TRBJ2-3 TRBV27 CASRDRGSKDTQYF
TRBJ1-1 TRBV6-5 CASSYGGSTEAFF
TRBJ2-3 TRBV5-4 CASSLDSGGGTTDTQYF
TRBJ2-2 TRBV18 CASSGVSFGELFF
TRBJ1-5 TRBV5-1 CASSLGTPNQPQHF
TRBJ2-3 TRBV19 CASSRLAPADTQYF
TRBJ2-7 TRBV5-1 CASSFLPAGDGAYEQYF
TRBJ2-5 TRBV10-3 CAISEYLDYSQETQYF
TRBJ1-2 TRBV14 CASSRDRDGYTF
TRBJ1-2 TRBV6-1 CASSKATEGGYTF
TRBJ2-2 TRBV5-1 CASSLVQANTGELFF
TRBJ1-1 TRBV5-1 CASSLVPGMNTEAFF
TRBJ1-6 TRBV10-3 CAISDLNSPLHF